Presented here are 4 T cell receptor beta chains from one specimen sequenced in a study of control samples from healthy donors and cancer patients. Using immunoSEQ multiplex PCR, the repertoire was profiled, and TCRdb retains in-frame clones only, with some absent. The sample includes 90,000 to 110,000 clones, approximately 90% of them seen just once. The sequencing input was blood. The receptors here all came from a woman aged 45 to 65 in good health.

This clone was found a few times. V and J are TRBV2 and TRBJ2-7; no reliable D call. Germline CDR1 reads SNHLY; CDR2 reads FYNNEI. The V and J ends lost 8 bases and 1 base respectively, with 15 bases between them. CDR3 length: 14 residues. This CDR3 is CASVDQSTSYEQYF. The DNA for the CDR3 is TGTGCCAGCGTGGACCAGTCCACGTCCTACGAGCAGTACTTC.

The chain recombines TRBV7-9 with TRBJ2-7; the match to TRBD2 covers 7 bases. The CDR3 covers 15 residues. Germline CDR1 SEHNR, CDR2 FQNEAQ (reference sequence). The ends lost 2 bases at V and 2 bases at J; junction bases unmatched: 6. CDR3 nucleotide sequence: TGTGCCAGCAGCTTACGGGGGGATCTAACCTACGAGCAGTACTTC. This encodes CASSLRGDLTYEQYF.

The rearrangement joins TRBV12-3 or TRBV12-4 to TRBJ1-2; D perhaps matches TRBD1 (6 bases). The CDR3 totals 12 residues. V dropped 6 bases and J dropped 8 bases, with 13 bases sitting between them. For the CDR3, the DNA is TGTGCCAGCAGACTGGGACACAGGGGCTACACCTTC. It specifies CASRLGHRGYTF.

The chain employs TRBV10-3 and TRBJ2-1; TRBD1 aligns across 8 bases. The CDR3 consists of 16 residues. The junction had 11 bases not matched to a gene; V was cut back by 3 bases and J by 7 bases. CDR1 and CDR2 (germline): ENHRY, SYGVKD. In DNA form, the CDR3 reads TGTGCCATCAGTGATCGGTGGGGCCAGGGGGCAAATGAGCAGTTCTTC. Its protein product is CAISDRWGQGANEQFF.